The entry below gives a single T cell receptor beta chain sequence along with its context. Germline CDR1 and CDR2: MDHEN and SYDVKM. The V and J ends lost 1 base and 6 bases respectively, with 12 bases between them. CDR3 length equals 14 residues. The record originates from a study of shared clonotypes between healthy human individuals. Using immunoSEQ multiplex PCR, the repertoire was profiled, and TCRdb retains in-frame clones only, with some absent. This sample carries more than 2,000,000 clones, 90% to 95% of them seen once, and the ten largest clones take 0.39%. Sequenced material: naive CD4+ T cells from PBMCs. Sample subset: CD45RA+ positively selected. The rearrangement links TRBV28 to TRBJ1-2; D may be TRBD1 (6 bases). The sequence came from a man aged 18 to 35 in good health. Some clones in this sample may be carry-over from other donors' samples. CDR3 DNA sequence: TGTGCCAGCAGTTTATTTCCAGGGGAGGATGGCTACACCTTC. Translating it yields CASSLFPGEDGYTF.